The TCR beta chain under discussion was sequenced for a study of beta chain features in type 1 diabetes. Study context: Age, gender, cell numbers and subset yield matched between patients and controls.

The authors took one heparinised blood draw, averaging about 120 mL, from each donor. With V trimmed by 5 bases and J by 0 bases, 6 bases remained unmatched. Germline loops: CDR1 SQVTM, CDR2 ANQGSEA. The CDR3 is 14 amino acids. What was sequenced were expressed TCRB transcripts, since all of the isolated RNA had been reverse transcribed. Here immunoSEQ multiplex PCR was the method, and the copy in TCRdb shows in-frame clones only, minus some. The data contain approximately 160,000 clones, 10% to 13% of them singletons. Study-level findings and limits: Among all four CD4+ subsets, Type 1 diabetes patients had TCRB CDR3s that were moderately but significantly shorter.

About this clone: The antigen remains unidentified.

This chain links TRBV29-1 with TRBJ2-7; 8 bases match TRBD2. What was sequenced was central memory CD4+ T cells from blood. This sequence originates from a man aged 30 to 45 with type 1 diabetes. CDR3 loop: CSVIGTRGSYEQYF. The CDR3 DNA reads TGCAGCGTTATAGGGACTAGGGGCTCCTACGAGCAGTACTTC.